This paragraph reports one T cell receptor (beta chain). These data come from a study of T cell responses to AZD1222 COVID-19 vaccine. The CDR3 extends over 15 amino acids. Germline assignment: CDR1 MNHEY and CDR2 SVGEGT. The V end lost 6 bases, the J end lost 3 bases, and 17 bases lay between the germline ends. Measured with immunoSEQ multiplex PCR; TCRdb has only the in-frame clones, and not every one. The profile covers just under 150,000 clones, with approximately 88% appearing a single time and 5% to 6.5% taken by the ten largest. The material sequenced was peripheral blood, taken 28 days after the second dose of the MenACWY control vaccine. V is TRBV6-2 or TRBV6-3 and J is TRBJ1-1, with D possibly being TRBD1 (5 bases). The clonotype was recovered from an adult who received the MenACWY meningococcal vaccine as a control. The CDR3 reads CASSSLSWGDTEAFF. CDR3 nucleotide sequence: TGTGCCAGCAGCTCCCTGTCGTGGGGGGACACTGAAGCTTTCTTT.